Below, 17 T cell receptor beta chains from the same sample are listed, as sequenced in a study of neurological immune-mediated disorders. TCRdb passed the 5' RACE reads through MiXCR, listing each CDR3 protein once. Of 45,000 to 70,000 distinct CDR3 sequences listed, roughly 4.4% are singletons. The sample was PBMCs. These receptors all stem from a middle-aged man with multiple sclerosis.

This clonotype was counted only a few times. Possible read error: a much larger clone is one base away. This chain links TRBV25-1 with TRBJ2-7; D might be TRBD2 (5 bases). Trimming removed 7 bases from V and 4 bases from J, with 17 bases in between. The length of the CDR3 is 14 residues. Germline CDR1 is MGHDK and CDR2 is SYGVNS. The CDR3 DNA sequence: TGTGCCAGCAAACCCCCGGGAATAGCATACGAGCAGTACTTC. Protein: CASKPPGIAYEQYF.

The table lists this clonotype with many counts. This chain links TRBV5-1 with TRBJ2-2; 7 bases match TRBD1. CDR3 size: 15 residues. Per germline, CDR1 SGHRS and CDR2 YFSETQ. Unmatched junction bases numbered 3, after V lost 4 bases and J lost 0 bases. The CDR3 coding sequence is TGCGCCAGCAGCCAGGACAGGTCGAACACCGGGGAGCTGTTTTTT. Its translation is CASSQDRSNTGELFF.

This clonotype occurred many times. The J gene is TRBJ2-1, the V gene TRBV6-5, with D possibly being TRBD2 (5 bases). The V and J ends lost 6 bases and 4 bases respectively, with 10 bases between them. Looked up from germline, CDR1 is MNHEY and CDR2 is SVGAGI. This CDR3 is built from 13 residues. CDR3 bases: TGTGCCAGCAGACTCGGAGGATACAATGAGCAGTTCTTC. This encodes CASRLGGYNEQFF.

This clonotype was seen ten or more times. The CDR3 here is CASSFLAGAVDEQFF. CDR3 DNA: TGCGCCAGCAGCTTTCTAGCGGGAGCAGTAGATGAGCAGTTCTTC. This sequence joins TRBV5-1 and TRBJ2-1; 10 nucleotides line up with TRBD2. Germline V gene sequence: CDR1 SGHRS, CDR2 YFSETQ. The V gene end was trimmed by 2 bases and the J gene end by 8 bases; junction bases not matched to a gene: 7. The CDR3 is 15 amino acids. The variable domain in full, with the rest retrieved from reference TRBV5-1 and TRBJ2-1, is KAGVTQTPRYLIKTRGQQVTLSCSPISGHRSVSWYQQTPGQGLQFLFEYFSETQRNKGNFPGRFSGRQFSNSRSEMNVSTLELGDSALYLCASSFLAGAVDEQFFGPGTRLTVL.

This clonotype was observed at least ten times. This chain links TRBV5-1 with TRBJ2-1; D is unclear. The CDR3 is made up of 13 amino acids. Trimming left V 7 bases short and J 6 bases short, with 14 bases between. CDR1 and CDR2 (germline): SGHRS, YFSETQ. The CDR3 nucleotides are TGCGCCAGCGGCCAATATTCGAGCAATGAGCAGTTCTTC. Its protein is CASGQYSSNEQFF.

The table lists this clonotype with many counts. The V gene is TRBV4-2, the J gene TRBJ2-5, with D perhaps TRBD1 or TRBD2 (5 bases each). Trimming stripped 0 bases from V and 1 base from J, with 9 bases between. The CDR3 contains 15 residues. Germline V CDR1 and CDR2: LGHNA, YNFKEQ. CDR3 in amino acids: CASSQERGTQETQYF. The CDR3 nucleotides read TGTGCCAGCAGCCAAGAGAGGGGCACCCAAGAGACCCAGTACTTC.

This clonotype was seen more than once but under ten times. The genes are TRBV6-2 or TRBV6-3 and TRBJ2-1; D uncertain. The V end lost 6 bases, the J end lost 12 bases, and 12 bases lay between the germline ends. CDR1 is MNHEY and CDR2 is SVGEGT in the germline V gene. The CDR3 totals 11 residues. The CDR3 loop is CASSTRWGQFF. DNA of the CDR3: TGTGCCAGCAGCACCCGGTGGGGGCAGTTCTTC.

The chain is built from TRBV6-5 and TRBJ2-7; 9 positions match TRBD1. The CDR3 covers 16 residues. J lost 2 bases, V lost 6 bases, and 11 bases had no gene match. The germline V gene encodes CDR1 MNHEY and CDR2 SVGAGI. This CDR3 is CASSRTRTGEAYEQYF. CDR3 DNA: TGTGCCAGCAGCCGCACTAGGACAGGGGAGGCCTACGAGCAGTACTTC.

This clonotype has only a few counts. The rearrangement links TRBV7-3 to TRBJ2-1; a possible D gene is TRBD1 (6 bases). Germline V gene sequence: CDR1 SGHTA, CDR2 FQGTGA. CDR3 length equals 14 residues. V was cut by 4 bases and J by 6 bases, with 13 bases left in between. The CDR3 loop reads CASSSPDSSNEQFF. The CDR3 DNA is TGTGCCAGCAGCTCCCCGGACAGCAGCAATGAGCAGTTCTTC.

This clonotype has ten or more counts. This sequence joins TRBV3-1 and TRBJ2-2; weak D call: TRBD2 (6 bases). V was shortened by 1 base and J by 1 base, with 10 bases between the two germline ends. Germline V lookup: CDR1 LGHDT, CDR2 YNNKEL (reference sequence). The CDR3 covers 16 residues. For the CDR3, the DNA is TGTGCCAGCAGCCAAGCGCGGGGATGGAACACCGGGGAGCTGTTTTTT. This translates into CASSQARGWNTGELFF.

This clonotype was seen at least ten times. The chain has TRBV28 and TRBJ1-3, with TRBD1 as a possible D gene (5 bases). Germline lookup yields CDR1 MDHEN and CDR2 SYDVKM. The ends were cut back, 1 base at V and 3 bases at J, with 10 bases in the middle. This CDR3 has 15 residues. The CDR3 sequence is CASSLYYRIGNTIYF. The CDR3 DNA follows: TGTGCCAGCAGTTTATATTACAGGATTGGAAACACCATATATTTT.

CDR3 sequence: CASSQRDWVTGGYQETQYF. In DNA form, the CDR3 reads TGCGCCAGCAGCCAAAGGGACTGGGTGACCGGGGGTTACCAAGAGACCCAGTACTTC. This sequence joins TRBV4-1 and TRBJ2-5; perhaps TRBD2 as D (6 bases). This CDR3 is built from 19 residues. V lost 2 bases to trimming and J lost 0 bases, with 22 bases between them. Per germline, CDR1 MGHRA and CDR2 YSYEKL.

This clonotype was observed at least ten times. The chain is built from TRBV5-1 and TRBJ1-1; D is uncertain. Germline V gene lookup returns CDR1 SGHRS and CDR2 YFSETQ. V gave up 0 bases and J gave up 3 bases, with 9 bases separating them. The CDR3 totals 14 residues. The CDR3 nucleotides are TGCGCCAGCAGCTTGGAAGCCGGGGACACTGAAGCTTTCTTT. Its protein is CASSLEAGDTEAFF.

The sample holds many counts of this clonotype. This sequence joins TRBV9 and TRBJ2-1; D is perhaps TRBD1 or TRBD2 (5 bases each). CDR1 is SGDLS and CDR2 is YYNGEE in the germline V gene. V shed 0 bases and J shed 5 bases, with 15 bases lying between them. This CDR3 spans 16 amino acids. The CDR3 DNA follows: TGTGCCAGCAGCGTAGCTACGGGGCTAGGGAACAATGAGCAGTTCTTC. Amino acids: CASSVATGLGNNEQFF.

This clonotype was counted ten times or more. V usage is TRBV4-1 and J usage is TRBJ2-5; D ambiguous. The CDR3 totals 12 residues. The germline V gene has CDR1 MGHRA and CDR2 YSYEKL. The V end was cut by 6 bases, the J end by 8 bases, with 13 bases between. Written as DNA, the CDR3 is TGCGCCAGCAGTTCATTGGGCGACACCCAGTACTTC. This sequence encodes CASSSLGDTQYF.

There are many counts of this clonotype. The V gene is TRBV24-1, the J gene TRBJ2-1; the D is unclear. The length of the CDR3 is 11 residues. Trimming pared 6 bases from V and 6 bases from J, leaving 5 bases between. Germline values: CDR1 KGHDR, CDR2 SFDVKD. The CDR3 loop reads CATSHSNEQFF. The CDR3, as DNA: TGTGCCACCAGTCACAGCAATGAGCAGTTCTTC.

The chain uses TRBV9 and TRBJ2-5; 7 bases are a match to TRBD1. There are 16 residues in the CDR3. Germline V gene data show CDR1 as SGDLS and CDR2 as YYNGEE. V was clipped by 0 bases and J by 5 bases; unmatched bases: 10. The CDR3: CASSVGVGTVGETQYF. The CDR3 DNA reads TGTGCCAGCAGCGTAGGTGTAGGGACAGTTGGTGAGACCCAGTACTTC.